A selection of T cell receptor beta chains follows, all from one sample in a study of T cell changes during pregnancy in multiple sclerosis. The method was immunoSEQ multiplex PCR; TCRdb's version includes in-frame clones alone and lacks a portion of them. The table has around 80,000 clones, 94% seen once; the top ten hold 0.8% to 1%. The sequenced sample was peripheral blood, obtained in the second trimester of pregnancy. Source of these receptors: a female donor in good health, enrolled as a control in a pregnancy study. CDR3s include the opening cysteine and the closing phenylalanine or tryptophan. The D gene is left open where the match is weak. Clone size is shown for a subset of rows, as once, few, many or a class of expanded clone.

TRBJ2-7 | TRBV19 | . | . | CASSIRARGYEQYF | TGTGCCAGTAGCATCCGGGCTAGGGGTTACGAGCAGTACTTC
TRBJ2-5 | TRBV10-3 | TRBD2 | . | CAIRWGTSGRQETQYF | TGTGCCATCAGATGGGGGACTAGCGGGAGGCAAGAGACCCAGTACTTC
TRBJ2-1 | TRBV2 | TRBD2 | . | CASSMSTSGRAGNEQFF | TGTGCCAGCAGCATGTCGACTAGCGGGAGGGCCGGTAATGAGCAGTTCTTC
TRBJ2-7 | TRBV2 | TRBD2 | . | CASSFSSGSYEQYF | TGTGCCAGCAGTTTCTCTAGCGGGAGCTACGAGCAGTACTTC
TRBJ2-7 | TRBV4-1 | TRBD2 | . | CASSQLWESGRTHEQYF | TGCGCCAGCAGCCAATTGTGGGAGAGCGGGAGAACCCACGAGCAGTACTTC
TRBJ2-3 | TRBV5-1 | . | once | CASSPRTGREDTQYF | TGCGCCAGCAGCCCGAGGACAGGGAGGGAAGATACGCAGTATTTT
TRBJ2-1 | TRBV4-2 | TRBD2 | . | CASSHELGGSSASYNEQFF | TGTGCCAGCAGCCATGAGTTAGGCGGGAGTAGTGCCTCCTACAATGAGCAGTTCTTC
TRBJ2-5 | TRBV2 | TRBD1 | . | CASSGRTGEREETQYF | TGTGCCAGCAGTGGTCGGACAGGGGAAAGGGAGGAGACCCAGTACTTC
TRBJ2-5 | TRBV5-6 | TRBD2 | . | CASRSAGETQYF | TGTGCCAGCAGATCAGCGGGGGAGACCCAGTACTTC
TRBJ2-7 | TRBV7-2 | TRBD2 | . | CASSPIAGVLYEQYF | TGTGCCAGCAGTCCCATAGCGGGAGTCCTCTACGAGCAGTACTTC
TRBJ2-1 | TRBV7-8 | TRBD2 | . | CASSFRTILAVSYNEQFF | TGTGCCAGCAGCTTTAGAACTATCCTAGCGGTTTCCTACAATGAGCAGTTCTTC
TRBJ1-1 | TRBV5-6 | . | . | CASSQQGLEAFF | TGTGCCAGCAGTCAACAGGGTTTGGAAGCTTTCTTT
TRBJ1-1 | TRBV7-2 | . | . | CASSLATGSLTTRAFF | TGTGCCAGCAGCTTAGCGACGGGCAGTTTGACTACAAGAGCTTTCTTT
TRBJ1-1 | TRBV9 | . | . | CASSFLDSQSKMNTEAFF | TGTGCCAGCAGCTTCTTGGACAGTCAAAGTAAGATGAACACTGAAGCTTTCTTT
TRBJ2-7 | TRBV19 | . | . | CASSIQSSSYEQYF | TGTGCCAGTAGTATACAGTCTAGCTCCTACGAGCAGTACTTC
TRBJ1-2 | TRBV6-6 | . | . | CASSPWTENYGYTF | TGTGCCAGCAGTCCCTGGACAGAGAACTATGGCTACACCTTC
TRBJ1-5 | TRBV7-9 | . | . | CASSFIDGGLNQPQHF | TGTGCCAGCAGCTTCATAGACGGGGGGTTAAATCAGCCCCAGCATTTT
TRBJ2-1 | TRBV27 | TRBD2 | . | CASSLIGREDEQFF | TGTGCCAGCAGTTTGATCGGGAGGGAAGATGAGCAGTTCTTC
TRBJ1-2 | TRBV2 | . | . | CASSVSGLGYTF | TGTGCCAGCAGTGTATCAGGGTTAGGCTACACCTTC
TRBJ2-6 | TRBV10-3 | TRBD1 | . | CAISIVPGQGAGANVLTF | TGTGCCATCAGTATAGTCCCGGGACAGGGGGCTGGGGCCAACGTCCTGACTTTC
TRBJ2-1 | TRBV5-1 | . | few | CASSGEPNNEQFF | TGCGCCAGCAGCGGAGAACCCAACAATGAGCAGTTCTTC
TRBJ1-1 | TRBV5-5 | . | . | CASSLVAGTEAFF | TGTGCCAGCAGCTTGGTGGCGGGAACTGAAGCTTTCTTT
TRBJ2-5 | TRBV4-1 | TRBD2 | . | CASSQESGRPKTQYF | TGCGCCAGCAGCCAAGAGAGCGGGAGGCCCAAGACCCAGTACTTC
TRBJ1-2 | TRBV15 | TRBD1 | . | CATSRGQGGYGYTF | TGTGCCACCAGCAGAGGACAGGGTGGATATGGCTACACCTTC
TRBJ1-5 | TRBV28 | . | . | CASSLLSNSNQPQHF | TGTGCCAGCAGTTTACTATCTAATAGCAATCAGCCCCAGCATTTT
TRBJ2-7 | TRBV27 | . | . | CASSLGLGSYEQYF | TGTGCCAGCAGTCTCGGACTGGGCTCCTACGAGCAGTACTTC
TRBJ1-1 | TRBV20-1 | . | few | CSAPIKSEAFF | TGCAGTGCTCCTATCAAGTCGGAAGCTTTCTTT
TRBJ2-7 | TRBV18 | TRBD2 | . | CASSPTSGKGSEQYF | TGTGCCAGCTCGCCTACTAGCGGAAAAGGGAGCGAGCAGTACTTC
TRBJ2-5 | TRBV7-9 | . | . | CASSLAEAQYF | TGTGCCAGCAGCTTAGCCGAGGCCCAGTACTTC
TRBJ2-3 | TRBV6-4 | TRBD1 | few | CASSAAGGADTQYF | TGTGCCAGCAGTGCAGCAGGGGGCGCAGATACGCAGTATTTT
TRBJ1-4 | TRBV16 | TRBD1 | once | CASSHLMGQINEKLFF | TGTGCCAGCAGCCACCTAATGGGACAGATTAATGAAAAACTGTTTTTT
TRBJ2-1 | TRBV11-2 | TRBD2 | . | CASRETSGGAYNEQFF | TGTGCCAGCAGGGAAACTAGCGGGGGCGCCTACAATGAGCAGTTCTTC
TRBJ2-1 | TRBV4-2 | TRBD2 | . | CASSQEGTSGINEQFF | TGTGCCAGCAGCCAGGAAGGGACTAGCGGAATCAATGAGCAGTTCTTC
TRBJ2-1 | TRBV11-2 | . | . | CASELTGSSYNEQFF | TGTGCCAGTGAACTTACAGGGAGCTCCTACAATGAGCAGTTCTTC
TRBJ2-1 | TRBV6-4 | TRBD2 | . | CASSEASGSFGQFF | TGTGCCAGCAGTGAGGCTAGCGGGAGTTTCGGGCAGTTCTTC